A selection of T cell receptor beta chains follows, all from one sample in a study of Ad26.COV2.S vaccination and SARS-CoV-2 variants. The repertoire was sequenced with immunoSEQ multiplex PCR; TCRdb's copy has only in-frame clones and lacks some. The repertoire has about 350,000 clones, 70% to 90% of them found once; the top ten carry roughly 3.3%. This sample comprised peripheral blood, obtained in a trial of Ad26.COV2.S vaccine versus placebo. The receptors were sampled from a person between 18 and 65 years old who received the Ad26.COV2.S COVID-19 vaccine or a placebo. Both conserved end residues are part of each CDR3. D genes are given only for firm matches. The size of a clone is reported for some rows only, either as once, few or many, or as a class for expanded clones.

CDR3 length	V gene	clone size	D gene	J gene	CDR3 protein	CDR3 DNA
14	TRBV10-3	-	-	TRBJ2-5	CAISSAGGGETQYF	TGTGCCATCAGTTCGGCAGGGGGAGGAGAGACCCAGTACTTC
16	TRBV5-1	-	TRBD1	TRBJ2-3	CASSRRTGEATDTQYF	TGCGCCAGCAGCCGACGGACAGGGGAGGCCACAGATACGCAGTATTTT
14	TRBV4-1	-	-	TRBJ1-2	CASSPGDPNYGYTF	TGCGCCAGCAGCCCGGGGGACCCTAACTATGGCTACACCTTC
12	TRBV7-2	-	-	TRBJ1-6	CASSLDSSVLHF	TGTGCCAGCAGCTTAGACAGTTCAGTCCTCCACTTT
12	TRBV6-1	-	-	TRBJ2-7	CASSEGIVWKYF	TGTGCCAGCAGTGAAGGCATAGTGTGGAAGTACTTC
16	TRBV28	-	TRBD2	TRBJ2-1	CASSSRLAGVYNEQFF	TGTGCCAGCAGTTCCCGACTAGCGGGAGTCTACAATGAGCAGTTCTTC
19	TRBV7-2	few	-	TRBJ1-5	CASSTLRTGGTMGNQPQHF	TGTGCCAGCAGCACCCTCCGTACAGGTGGGACCATGGGCAATCAGCCCCAGCATTTT
14	TRBV6-4	-	TRBD2	TRBJ2-1	CASSSGTSGTEQFF	TGTGCCAGCAGTTCGGGGACTAGCGGGACTGAGCAGTTCTTC
12	TRBV10-3	-	-	TRBJ1-5	CAISFDSQPQHF	TGTGCCATCAGTTTTGACAGTCAGCCCCAGCATTTT
15	TRBV5-4	-	TRBD1	TRBJ1-2	CASSIPRDRGSGYTF	TGTGCCAGCAGCATTCCCCGGGACAGGGGTAGCGGCTACACCTTC
15	TRBV5-1	once	-	TRBJ2-2	CASSSGESNTGELFF	TGCGCCAGCAGCTCCGGCGAGTCGAACACCGGGGAGCTGTTTTTT
18	TRBV9	-	TRBD1	TRBJ2-3	CASSVGADGTGARDTQYF	TGTGCCAGCAGCGTAGGGGCGGACGGGACAGGGGCGCGGGATACGCAGTATTTT
15	TRBV19	-	-	TRBJ1-4	CASSIHTATNEKLFF	TGTGCCAGTAGTATTCACACCGCAACTAATGAAAAACTGTTTTTT
17	TRBV3-1/TRBV3-2	-	TRBD2	TRBJ2-2	CASSRTSGRMNTGELFF	TGTGCCAGCAGCCGGACTAGCGGGAGGATGAACACCGGGGAGCTGTTTTTT
12	TRBV10-3	-	-	TRBJ2-7	CATATGIYEQYF	TGTGCCACTGCGACAGGAATCTACGAGCAGTACTTC
15	TRBV4-3	-	-	TRBJ2-1	CASSPLRSSYNEQFF	TGCGCCAGCAGCCCCCTCCGGAGCTCCTACAATGAGCAGTTCTTC
14	TRBV27	-	-	TRBJ2-7	CASSFSGKPYEQYF	TGTGCCAGCAGTTTTAGTGGGAAACCCTACGAGCAGTACTTC
15	TRBV10-1	-	TRBD2	TRBJ2-7	CASSEILAGPGEQYF	TGCGCCAGCAGTGAGATACTAGCGGGGCCGGGAGAGCAGTACTTC
16	TRBV5-1	few	TRBD2	TRBJ2-2	CASSSIAGGTTGELFF	TGCGCCAGCAGCTCGATAGCGGGGGGCACCACCGGGGAGCTGTTTTTT
14	TRBV7-2	-	TRBD1	TRBJ1-5	CASSSGQGRQPQHF	TGTGCCAGCAGCTCCGGACAGGGGCGTCAGCCCCAGCATTTT
15	TRBV3-1/TRBV3-2	-	-	TRBJ2-2	CASSRHEVDTGELFF	TGTGCCAGCAGCCGCCATGAAGTTGACACCGGGGAGCTGTTTTTT
15	TRBV28	-	-	TRBJ2-2	CASSLRVGYGGELFF	TGTGCCAGCAGTTTACGGGTAGGGTATGGCGGGGAGCTGTTTTTT
17	TRBV7-2	-	TRBD1	TRBJ2-3	CASSLSGTGHVSDTQYF	TGTGCCAGCAGCTTAAGTGGGACAGGGCATGTGTCAGATACGCAGTATTTT
15	TRBV6-6	-	-	TRBJ1-1	CASSLQGLSNTEAFF	TGTGCCAGCAGCTTGCAGGGGCTTAGTAACACTGAAGCTTTCTTT